This T cell receptor (beta chain) stems from a study of shared clonotypes between healthy human individuals. Study-level results: Generally, naive subsets came out with larger estimated richness than memory subsets. The rarefaction results pointed to incomplete sorted-subset sequencing despite large depth.

Deep was the level used in running the assay. Replicate PCRs from sorted subsets contained roughly 200 ng DNA, which is tens of thousands of T cell genomes. Produced via immunoSEQ multiplex PCR; TCRdb's table is partial and in-frame only. This table holds a few hundred thousand clones, about 65% found once. The table lists this clone with many counts. Its antigen is unknown. The CDR3 covers 12 residues. The germline V and J ends were trimmed by 3 bases and 8 bases, with 8 bases remaining between them. Germline CDR1 and CDR2: SGHRS and YFSETQ. The V gene is TRBV5-1, the J gene TRBJ1-4, with D hard to call. This clonotype originated in a man aged 25 to 40 in good health. Sequenced input: memory CD4+ T cells sorted from blood. Indicated subset: CD45RA-negative fraction. CDR3 DNA: TGCGCCAGCAGCTGGGATATGGAAAAACTGTTTTTT. The encoded protein is CASSWDMEKLFF.